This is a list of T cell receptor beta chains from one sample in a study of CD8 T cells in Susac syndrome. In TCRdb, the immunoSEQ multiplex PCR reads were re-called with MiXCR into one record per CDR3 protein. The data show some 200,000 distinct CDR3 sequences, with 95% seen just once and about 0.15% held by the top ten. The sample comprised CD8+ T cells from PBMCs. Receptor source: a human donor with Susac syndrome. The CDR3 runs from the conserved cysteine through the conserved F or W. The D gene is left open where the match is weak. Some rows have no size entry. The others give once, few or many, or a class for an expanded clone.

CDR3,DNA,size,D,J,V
CASSPHLGAEFQPQHF,TGTGCCAGCAGCCCCCACCTGGGGGCAGAATTTCAGCCCCAGCATTTT,NA,NA,TRBJ1-5,TRBV7-8
CASSVEVMGQGRDYGYTF,TGTGCCAGCAGCGTAGAAGTAATGGGACAGGGGAGAGACTATGGCTACACCTTC,NA,TRBD1,TRBJ1-2,TRBV9
CASSATLDYEQYF,TGTGCCAGCAGCGCCACCCTAGATTACGAGCAGTACTTC,NA,NA,TRBJ2-7,TRBV11-2
CASSQTSGFRETQYF,TGCGCCAGCAGCCAGACCTCAGGGTTCCGGGAGACCCAGTACTTC,NA,NA,TRBJ2-5,TRBV4-1
CSVVRSGGRANEQFF,TGCAGCGTTGTCCGAAGCGGCGGGAGGGCTAATGAGCAGTTCTTC,NA,TRBD2,TRBJ2-1,TRBV29-1
CASSQDLYEQYF,TGTGCCAGCAGCCAGGACCTATACGAGCAGTACTTC,few,NA,TRBJ2-7,TRBV3-1
CASSEGGGHYTDTQYF,TGTGCCAGCAGCGAGGGGGGAGGACACTACACAGATACGCAGTATTTT,NA,NA,TRBJ2-3,TRBV9
CASNSGSGNEQYF,TGTGCCAGCAATAGCGGGAGCGGTAACGAGCAGTACTTC,NA,TRBD2,TRBJ2-7,TRBV27
CSVEGGRAGELFF,TGCAGCGTTGAGGGCGGGAGGGCCGGGGAGCTGTTTTTT,once,TRBD2,TRBJ2-2,TRBV29-1
CFFFKQKTAYEQYF,TGTTTTTTTTTCAAGCAGAAGACGGCATACGAGCAGTACTTC,once,NA,TRBJ2-7,TRBV13
CAISESSGQGPQYF,TGTGCCATCAGTGAGTCGTCGGGACAGGGCCCGCAGTACTTC,once,TRBD1,TRBJ2-7,TRBV10-3
CASSVAVVAGETDTQYF,TGTGCCAGCAGCGTAGCTGTGGTAGCGGGGGAAACAGATACGCAGTATTTT,NA,TRBD2,TRBJ2-3,TRBV9
CASTDVPGQQETQYF,TGCGCCAGCACCGATGTCCCGGGACAGCAAGAGACCCAGTACTTC,NA,TRBD1,TRBJ2-5,TRBV4-1
CATSTSRGGGEKLFF,TGTGCCACCAGCACCTCCAGGGGTGGGGGTGAAAAACTGTTTTTT,NA,NA,TRBJ1-4,TRBV15
CASSLDRTQPQHF,TGTGCCAGCAGCTTAGATCGTACCCAGCCCCAGCATTTT,NA,NA,TRBJ1-5,TRBV13